The sequence of this T cell receptor (beta chain) was determined in a study of PD-1 blockade in classical Hodgkin lymphoma. For the study at large: Once every 2 weeks, patients received intravenous nivolumab at 3 mg/kg.

Time point reported: cycle 4 day 1 (C4D1), after five to seven weeks of nivolumab. Exposure to brentuximab vedotin varied, and each patient had relapsed following autologous stem cell transplantation. Profiled with immunoSEQ multiplex PCR; TCRdb holds only in-frame clones, not every one. In the table there are about 110,000 clones, approximately 90% of which are singletons. This CDR3 contains 14 residues. The V gene lost 7 bases and the J gene lost 1 base, with 16 bases spanning the gap. In germline, CDR1 is SQVTM, CDR2 ANQGSEA. Details on this clone: What it binds is not known.

Study-level findings and limits: At C4D1, TCR diversity had climbed significantly for CD4+ cells, though not for CD8+ cells.

Sequencing used peripheral blood mononuclear cells (PBMCs), obtained before the fourth cycle of nivolumab. This chain links TRBV29-1 with TRBJ1-1, with D possibly matching TRBD1 (5 bases). The receptor's source is a human donor with classical Hodgkin lymphoma. For the CDR3, the DNA is TGCAGCGCCCAAGTTGTAGGGGCGAACACTGAAGCTTTCTTT. It encodes CSAQVVGANTEAFF.